Here is one T cell receptor (beta chain) with its context. The sample belongs to a study of cytotoxic CD8 clonotypes in ibrutinib-treated CLL. The method was immunoSEQ multiplex PCR; TCRdb's version includes in-frame clones alone and lacks a portion of them. The sample yields under 45,000 clones, 68% seen once. CDR1 SNHLY and CDR2 FYNNEI come from the germline V gene. The CDR3 runs 13 residues. V gave up 2 bases and J gave up 6 bases, with 7 bases separating them. The chain recombines TRBV2 with TRBJ2-2; D is uncertain. This sequence was found in a human donor with chronic lymphocytic leukemia. The sample here was PBMCs, taken at disease progression, from a patient treated with ibrutinib. The CDR3 loop reads CASSEWQAGELFF. The CDR3, as DNA: TGTGCCAGCAGTGAATGGCAGGCCGGGGAGCTGTTTTTT.